This T cell receptor beta chain was captured in a study of blood T cells in healthy people across ages (dated by TCRdb to about 2015). Context from the whole study: Template switching captured roughly one uniquely barcoded TCR beta cDNA molecule per two T cells in model experiments. To track age-related changes in TCR beta repertoire diversity, the study relied on deep sequencing normalized with unique cDNA molecular identifiers. Four age groups were formed from the donors: young (average 16 years), middle-aged (approximately 42), aged (about 62) and long-lived (around 82). Donors of different ages were randomly distributed across sequencing lanes to avoid experimental bias. Using the same blood draw, the study looked at two additional independent replicas of 1 million unique cDNA reads for two donors, one aged 18 to 30 and the other aged 80 or older.

Libraries came from 5' RACE. TCRdb records Illumina HiSeq 2500 as the sequencer. The second PCR ran for roughly 7 to 11 cycles and used a J-beta primer mix along with a sample-barcoded 5' primer. A unique molecular identifier was introduced onto each TCR beta cDNA molecule by a template-switch 5' adaptor carrying 12 random nucleotides. At least 2.5 million CDR3-containing paired-end reads were obtained from each sample. First-strand cDNA was synthesized from all RNA with the Mint cDNA synthesis kit, primed by a TRBC-specific oligonucleotide. All cDNA was treated with uracil-DNA glycosylase and then went through a first 18-cycle PCR with the universal primers M1SS and BC2_uni_R. Processing in the source paper ran as follows. For normalization, 1 million high-quality reads were randomly selected from each sample, with every read carrying a distinct molecular identifier. Instead of being binned into consensus sequences, reads that shared molecular identifiers were thrown out. MiTCR, run with a Q25 quality threshold and the strictest error-elimination algorithm, handled CDR3 identification, clonotype clustering and error correction. A nonparametric unseen species model with Euler transformation was used to estimate lower-bound total TCR beta diversity. TCRdb ran its own pipeline on the public reads, namely fastp trimming at Q25 and MiXCR clone calling, and kept in-frame beta chains. Each record represents a unique CDR3 protein, reported with the most common genes and DNA among its rows. TCRdb, not the original authors, processed these V and J calls. For this sample the table gives about 650,000 distinct CDR3 sequences, of which about 30% were detected only once. The ten top clones hold approximately 15% of the sample.

In the case of this clonotype: The antigen this receptor binds is unknown. Per-nucleotide qualities are absent, and no much larger clonotype sits a single base away.

Systemically healthy Caucasian individuals from Russia, around 39 in total and aged about 6 to 100 years, were included as donors. Approximately 9.3 milliliters of peripheral blood were drawn from each donor into EDTA-treated Vacutainer tubes. PBMCs were isolated by Ficoll-Paque density-gradient centrifugation, with at least 6 million obtained per sample. Trizol reagent was used to extract total RNA from PBMCs, with at least 5.5 micrograms per sample. Naive CD45RAhigh/CD27high T cell percentages were measured by flow cytometry on a PBMC aliquot from every donor. The CDR3 spans 15 residues, from the cysteine through the phenylalanine. Kept here is only the CDR3 DNA, which spans 45 bases and is read in frame from base 1. The germline V gene encodes CDR1 SQVTM and CDR2 ANQGSEA. The V end gives up 7 bases and the J end 8 bases, leaving 14 bases in the junction not matched to a gene. The full study reports these points: As age increased, observed TCR beta diversity per million T cells dropped in a roughly linear way, and a significant reduction was already evident by age 40. Since profiling was done on bulk unsorted PBMCs, naive and antigen-experienced compartments could not be conclusively compared. Estimates of total diversity based on one million sequenced T cells were regarded as lower bounds and as underestimates. Because donor CMV infection status was unknown, age-related changes in expanded clonotypes were potentially confounded. The percentage of naive T cells measured by flow cytometry correlated strongly with observed TCR beta diversity. The long-lived group showed more naive CD4+ T cells, fewer expanded clones and increased TCR diversity than the aged group, suggesting age selection.

The rearranged segments are TRBV29-1 and TRBJ1-1; a stretch of 12 junction bases matches TRBD1. The sequencing input was blood. This TCR was recovered from a woman of 80 years or more in good health. Donor details come from another sample of the same person, matched by shared clones. The nucleotide sequence reads as follows: TGCAGCGGCAGATCCCCGGGACAGGGGGCGACGGAAGCTTTCTTT. Its protein reads: CSGRSPGQGATEAFF.